Following are 24 T cell receptor beta chains from one sample sequenced in a study of long-term antiretroviral therapy in people with HIV. This was the immunoSEQ v3.0 assay at survey level. The method was immunoSEQ multiplex PCR; TCRdb's version includes in-frame clones alone and lacks a portion of them. This sample has fewer than 30,000 clones; roughly 80% occur once, and the top ten carry about 5.5%. The sample was unsorted PBMCs, taken 1.1 years before starting antiretroviral therapy. The receptors were sampled from a woman aged 30 to 39 with HIV.

This sequence joins TRBV5-1 and TRBJ1-2; TRBD1 matches at 9 bases. CDR1 and CDR2 from the germline V gene are SGHRS and YFSETQ. V lost 4 bases to trimming and J lost 7 bases; unmatched junction nucleotides: 8. This CDR3 comprises 14 residues. This CDR3 reads CASSTGQGGFGYTF. DNA of the CDR3: TGCGCCAGCAGCACGGGACAGGGAGGGTTTGGCTACACCTTC.

The rearrangement uses TRBV4-1 and TRBJ1-1; a possible D gene is TRBD1 (6 bases). This CDR3 spans 15 amino acids. Trimming took off 3 bases at V and 4 bases at J, with 15 bases between the two ends. CDR1 is MGHRA, CDR2 YSYEKL, per germline. CDR3 amino acids: CASSQGTRDRTEAFF. In DNA form, the CDR3 reads TGCGCCAGCAGCCAGGGGACAAGGGACCGCACTGAAGCTTTCTTT.

This sequence joins TRBV5-4 and TRBJ1-1; no firm D call. There are 13 residues in the CDR3. Trimming took 5 bases from V and 6 from J, leaving 14 bases between them. The germline gives CDR1 SGHNT, CDR2 YYREEE (reference sequence). The CDR3 is CASSPGPKPEAFF. CDR3 sequence (DNA): TGTGCCAGCAGTCCAGGCCCCAAGCCTGAAGCTTTCTTT.

The CDR3 coding sequence is TGTGCCAGCAGCTTACCCGGGACAGGGGGCACTGAAGCTTTCTTT. The encoded protein is CASSLPGTGGTEAFF. The rearrangement uses TRBV7-2 and TRBJ1-1; 11 bases align to TRBD1. Germline V gives CDR1 SGHTA, CDR2 FQGNSA. V dropped 2 bases and J dropped 4; count of bases not matched to a gene: 3. The CDR3 runs to 15 residues.

This chain connects TRBV9 to TRBJ1-1; no clear D gene. V was trimmed by 2 bases and J by 4 bases, leaving 15 bases between them. CDR3 size: 15 residues. Germline CDR1 reads SGDLS; CDR2 reads YYNGEE. The CDR3: CASSVSGKGGTEAFF. The CDR3 DNA follows: TGTGCCAGCAGCGTGTCAGGAAAGGGCGGCACTGAAGCTTTCTTT.

V gene TRBV6-5 combines with J gene TRBJ1-2; D is uncertain. CDR3 length: 14 residues. The V and J ends lost 5 bases and 2 bases respectively, with 12 bases between them. Germline V lookup: CDR1 MNHEY, CDR2 SVGAGI. CDR3 sequence reads: CASSLESANYGYTF. CDR3 bases: TGTGCCAGCAGTCTAGAATCTGCAAACTATGGCTACACCTTC.

This chain links TRBV5-1 with TRBJ2-1; D perhaps matches TRBD2 (5 bases). Trimming removed 0 bases from V and 4 bases from J, with 11 bases in between. The CDR3 is 15 amino acids. From germline, CDR1 is SGHRS and CDR2 YFSETQ. In DNA form, the CDR3 reads TGCGCCAGCAGCTTGGCAGGAGGTCGGTACAATGAGCAGTTCTTC. Amino acids: CASSLAGGRYNEQFF.

This sequence joins TRBV5-5 and TRBJ1-6; a weak D match, TRBD1 (5 bases). Germline assignment: CDR1 SGHKS and CDR2 YYEKEE (reference sequence). This CDR3 contains 16 residues. V dropped 3 bases and J dropped 8 bases, with 18 bases sitting between them. The CDR3 spells CASSSLGVSNDSPLHF. Written as DNA, the CDR3 is TGTGCCAGCAGCTCGTTAGGGGTCAGCAACGATTCACCCCTCCACTTT.

The gene calls are TRBV5-5 and TRBJ1-4; D may be TRBD1 (6 bases). Between the trimmed V and J ends, which lost 2 bases and 7 bases, there was a span of 12 bases. This CDR3 is built from 14 residues. The germline CDR1 and CDR2 sequences are SGHKS and YYEKEE (reference sequence). The DNA of the CDR3 is TGTGCCAGCAGCTTTGGCCAGGGGCCTGAAAAACTGTTTTTT. Translating gives CASSFGQGPEKLFF.

The chain is built from TRBV29-1 and TRBJ1-1; D gene uncertain. CDR1 is SQVTM, CDR2 ANQGSEA, per germline. Trimming shortened V by 1 base and J by 0 bases, and 9 bases separated the two germline ends. The CDR3 sequence is 14 residues long. This CDR3 is CSVEVSRMNTEAFF. Here the CDR3 DNA reads TGCAGCGTTGAAGTAAGCCGAATGAACACTGAAGCTTTCTTT.

The chain uses TRBV19 and TRBJ1-2, with 9 bases fitting TRBD1. CDR3 length equals 12 residues. CDR1 is LNHDA, CDR2 SQIVND, per germline (reference sequence). Trimming took 8 bases from V and 8 from J; bases not matched to a gene: 6. CDR3 protein: CASADRGRGYTF. The CDR3, as DNA: TGTGCCAGTGCGGACAGGGGACGAGGCTACACCTTC.

The rearrangement joins TRBV9 to TRBJ2-1; TRBD1 matches 9 bases. Trimming at V came to 3 bases and at J to 9 bases, leaving 10 bases not matched to a gene. Germline lookup yields CDR1 SGDLS and CDR2 YYNGEE. This CDR3 is built from 15 residues. The CDR3 spells CASSASGTGWGEQFF. In DNA, the CDR3 is TGTGCCAGCAGCGCCTCCGGGACAGGGTGGGGTGAGCAGTTCTTC.

The V and J genes are TRBV11-2 and TRBJ2-7, with a possible D match to TRBD1 (5 bases). The CDR3 sequence is 14 residues long. CDR1 and CDR2 from the germline V gene are SGHAT and FQNNGV. V was cut by 0 bases and J by 2 bases, with 8 bases left in between. CDR3 region: CASSLDQGTYEQYF. The CDR3 DNA reads as TGTGCCAGCAGCTTAGATCAGGGTACCTACGAGCAGTACTTC. Together with reference TRBV11-2 and TRBJ2-7, the CDR3 gives the full variable domain: EAGVAQSPRYKIIEKRQSVAFWCNPISGHATLYWYQQILGQGPKLLIQFQNNGVVDDSQLPKDRFSAERLKGVDSTLKIQPAKLEDSAVYLCASSLDQGTYEQYFGPGTRLTVT.

This sequence joins TRBV10-2 and TRBJ1-4; 7 positions match TRBD1. CDR1 is WSHSY and CDR2 is SAAADI in the germline V gene. The trim removed 4 bases at V and 0 bases at J, leaving 2 bases unmatched. The CDR3 is 15 residues long. The CDR3 nucleotides are TGCGCCAGCAGTGGGGGGACAGCAACTAATGAAAAACTGTTTTTT. The encoded protein is CASSGGTATNEKLFF.

The chain has TRBV30 and TRBJ2-3, with D uncertain. From germline, CDR1 is GTSNPN and CDR2 SVGIG (reference sequence). V gave up 0 bases and J gave up 2 bases, with 15 bases separating them. This CDR3 has 16 residues. The CDR3 here is CAWSVLVKEYTDTQYF. CDR3 nucleotide sequence: TGTGCCTGGAGTGTACTGGTCAAGGAGTACACAGATACGCAGTATTTT.

This chain uses TRBV5-1 with TRBJ1-1; unclear D gene. The CDR3 is made up of 15 amino acids. Germline V gene sequence: CDR1 SGHRS, CDR2 YFSETQ. Between the trimmed V and J ends, which lost 0 bases and 1 base, there was a span of 10 bases. The CDR3 reads CASSLGGGRNTEAFF. DNA for the CDR3: TGCGCCAGCAGCTTGGGGGGAGGGAGGAACACTGAAGCTTTCTTT.

This chain joins TRBV5-1 and TRBJ1-4; 8 nucleotides align to TRBD1. CDR1 and CDR2 (germline): SGHRS, YFSETQ. The ends lost 0 bases at V and 5 bases at J; junction bases unmatched: 3. The CDR3 is 15 residues long. DNA for the CDR3: TGCGCCAGCAGCTTGGGGACAGGGACGAATGAAAAACTGTTTTTT. This encodes CASSLGTGTNEKLFF.

This sequence joins TRBV7-3 and TRBJ2-1; no clear D. CDR1 SGHTA and CDR2 FQGTGA come from the germline V gene. The CDR3 consists of 14 residues. Trimming removed 0 bases from V and 0 bases from J, with 3 bases in between. The CDR3, as DNA: TGTGCCAGCAGCTTAACTAGCTCCTACAATGAGCAGTTCTTC. Its protein is CASSLTSSYNEQFF.

J is TRBJ2-2 and V is TRBV9, with TRBD2 matching over 12 bases. Germline values: CDR1 SGDLS, CDR2 YYNGEE. After removal of 1 base from V and 2 bases from J, the junction contained 3 bases not matched to a gene. The CDR3 has 17 residues. CDR3 sequence (DNA): TGTGCCAGCAGCGTACTAGCGGGGGGGCAAAACACCGGGGAGCTGTTTTTT. It translates to CASSVLAGGQNTGELFF.

This clone was seen just once. This chain uses TRBV29-1 with TRBJ1-2, with 8 bases aligning to TRBD1. J lost 3 bases, V lost 6 bases, and 9 bases had no gene match. The CDR3 covers 14 residues. Germline-derived CDR1 and CDR2 are SQVTM and ANQGSEA. DNA of the CDR3: TGCAGCGTCGAAACAGGGGGTTTGGACTATGGCTACACCTTC. Its protein product is CSVETGGLDYGYTF.

This rearrangement joins TRBV15 to TRBJ1-2; no clear D. The CDR3 spans 12 residues. Germline V gene lookup returns CDR1 LNHNV and CDR2 YYDKDF (reference sequence). Trimming stripped 4 bases from V and 7 bases from J, with 10 bases between. The CDR3: CATSKEVGGYTF. The CDR3 DNA is TGTGCCACCAGCAAGGAGGTTGGTGGCTACACCTTC.

This chain links TRBV5-1 with TRBJ1-6; 9 bases match TRBD1. J gave up 0 bases and V 7 bases, and 5 bases lay outside the gene matches. Germline V gives CDR1 SGHRS, CDR2 YFSETQ. CDR3 length equals 16 residues. The chain's CDR3 is CASGTGSTSYNSPLHF. The CDR3 coding sequence is TGCGCCAGCGGGACAGGGAGTACCTCCTATAATTCACCCCTCCACTTT.

The rearrangement joins TRBV6-1 to TRBJ1-1; TRBD1 aligns across 7 bases. Germline CDR1 and CDR2: MNHNS and SASEGT. V lost 0 bases to trimming and J lost 11 bases; unmatched junction nucleotides: 9. This CDR3 contains 14 residues. CDR3 DNA: TGTGCCAGCAGTGAAGCTCGACAGGGCCTGGAGGCTTTCTTT. It translates to CASSEARQGLEAFF.

The V call is TRBV27, the J call TRBJ1-4; D gene uncertain. This CDR3 contains 17 residues. Germline lookup yields CDR1 MNHEY and CDR2 SMNVEV (reference sequence). With 7 bases removed from V and 4 bases from J, the gap between germline ends came to 22 bases. This chain's CDR3 is CASKSPGMGRVNEKLFF. The CDR3 region has the DNA TGTGCCAGCAAGAGTCCGGGCATGGGGAGGGTTAATGAAAAACTGTTTTTT. The full variable domain, rest sourced from reference TRBV27 and TRBJ1-4, is EAQVTQNPRYLITVTGKKLTVTCSQNMNHEYMSWYRQDPGLGLRQIYYSMNVEVTDKGDVPEGYKVSRKEKRNFPLILESPSPNQTSLYFCASKSPGMGRVNEKLFFGSGTQLSVL.